Listed below are T cell receptor beta chains from one sample, sequenced in a study of control samples from healthy donors and cancer patients. The method was immunoSEQ multiplex PCR; TCRdb's version includes in-frame clones alone and lacks a portion of them. The data show roughly 40,000 clones, more than 85% seen once. The sequencing sample was made of blood. These receptors were obtained from a woman aged 45-60 years in good health. Each CDR3 is given with its conserved first and last residue. The D gene is left open where the match is weak.

>TRBV6-1|TRBD1
CASSEFGTGVYEQYF
>TRBV3-1/TRBV3-2|TRBD1
CATSKGQMNTEAFF
>TRBV7-6|.
CASSYQGRATGELFF
>TRBV19|TRBD2
CASSIGGGLQFF
>TRBV18|TRBD1
CASSPRDSDIQYF
>TRBV6-1|TRBD1
CASSDKDRGQIIYNEQFF
>TRBV28|.
CASSRRAATEAFF
>TRBV7-8|.
CASSFPGLTEAFF
>TRBV29-1|.
CSVESLAQGYGYTF
>TRBV7-7|.
CASSMGGGELFF
>TRBV5-5|.
CASSLAVGTGELFF
>TRBV11-2|.
CASSPGVLETQYF
>TRBV18|.
CASSPRQDNQPQHF
>TRBV5-4|.
CASSWGVNTEAFF
>TRBV4-2|.
CASRPTVSGSNQPQHF
>TRBV6-4|TRBD2
CASSDSPAGVTDTQYF
>TRBV3-1/TRBV3-2|.
CASSQDAKQGAKNIQYF
>TRBV2|.
CARGGQYRYNEQFF
>TRBV9|.
CASSVGEEPNYGYTF
>TRBV28|.
CASSSPQGLTSTDTQYF
>TRBV28|.
CASSLGVPGELFF
>TRBV28|.
CASSLARTEAFF
>TRBV7-9|.
CASSSPGPNQPQHF
>TRBV9|.
CASSVGKNTGELFF
>TRBV4-1|.
CASSQEGEETQYF
>TRBV9|.
CASSEVMGRNTEAFF
>TRBV6-2/TRBV6-3|.
CASSYGSASGGQPQHF
>TRBV5-1|.
CASSPGDSNQPQHF
>TRBV24-1|.
CATSDSRRTIYEQYF
>TRBV6-4|.
CASSRLPWNSPLHF
>TRBV7-2|.
CASSSNRGAANTGELFF
>TRBV3-1/TRBV3-2|TRBD2
CASSRAGGYEQYF
>TRBV28|.
CASRQGPRSGANVLTF
>TRBV20-1|.
CSASPLPYAVYEQYF
>TRBV5-1|.
CASSNRPGEKLFF
>TRBV5-8|.
CASSFGGHSGNTIYF
>TRBV12-3/TRBV12-4|.
CASSFLDGFEQFF
>TRBV5-6|.
CASSPNGGGYGYTF
>TRBV28|.
CASSQSNQPQHF
>TRBV4-3|.
CASSQDWVSTGELFF
>TRBV7-2|.
CASSLGRGQTQYF
>TRBV28|.
CASSFGGNGQPQHF
>TRBV7-9|TRBD1
CAGIGGKVPTGELFF
>TRBV19|.
CASSPRGFTDTQYF
>TRBV6-1|.
CASSEFGETQYF
>TRBV9|.
CASSAVTSSETQYF
>TRBV10-1|.
CASSALTRNEKLFF
>TRBV4-3|TRBD1
CASSQDRGFSGELFF
>TRBV4-1|.
CASSPPLKDRNEQYF
>TRBV5-1|TRBD1
CASSRPTGANTGELFF
>TRBV6-5|.
CASSYSGMGSTDTQYF
>TRBV19|.
CASRGRSSSGNTIYF
>TRBV11-3|.
CASSSRGRNSGANVLTF
>TRBV19|.
CASKVDRSSYNEQFF
>TRBV9|.
CASSGQYPNTIYF
>TRBV5-5|.
CASSQDMNEQYF
>TRBV5-1|.
CASSSNRDLGYNYGYTF
>TRBV2|.
CASSEWGVEKLFF
>TRBV7-2|TRBD1
CASSSDRDYSPLHF
>TRBV19|TRBD1
CASSIGGGGLETQYF